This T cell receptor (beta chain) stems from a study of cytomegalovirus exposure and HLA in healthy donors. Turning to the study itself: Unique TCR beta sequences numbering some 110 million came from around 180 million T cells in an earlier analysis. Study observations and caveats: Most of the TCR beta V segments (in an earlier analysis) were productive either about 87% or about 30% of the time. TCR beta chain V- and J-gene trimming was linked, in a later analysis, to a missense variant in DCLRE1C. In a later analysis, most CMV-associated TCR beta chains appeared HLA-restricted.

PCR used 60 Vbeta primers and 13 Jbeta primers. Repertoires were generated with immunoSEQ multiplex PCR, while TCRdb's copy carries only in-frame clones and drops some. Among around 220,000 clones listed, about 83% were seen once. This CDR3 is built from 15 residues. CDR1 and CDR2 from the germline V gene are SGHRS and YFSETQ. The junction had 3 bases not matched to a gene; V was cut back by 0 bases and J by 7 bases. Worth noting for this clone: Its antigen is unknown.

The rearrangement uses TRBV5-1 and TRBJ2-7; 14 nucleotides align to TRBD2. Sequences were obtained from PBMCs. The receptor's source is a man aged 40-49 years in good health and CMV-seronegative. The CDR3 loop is CASSLGLAGGSEQYF. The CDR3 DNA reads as TGCGCCAGCAGCTTGGGACTAGCGGGGGGGTCGGAGCAGTACTTC.